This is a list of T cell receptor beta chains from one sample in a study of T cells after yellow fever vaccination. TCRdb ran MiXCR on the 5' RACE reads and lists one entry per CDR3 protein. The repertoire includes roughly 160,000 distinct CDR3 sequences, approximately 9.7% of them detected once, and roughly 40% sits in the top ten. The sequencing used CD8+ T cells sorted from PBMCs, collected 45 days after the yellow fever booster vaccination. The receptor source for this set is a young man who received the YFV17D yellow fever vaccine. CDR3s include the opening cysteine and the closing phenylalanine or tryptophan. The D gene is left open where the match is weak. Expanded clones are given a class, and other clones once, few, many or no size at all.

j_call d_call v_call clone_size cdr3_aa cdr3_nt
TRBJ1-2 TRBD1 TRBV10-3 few CAISESLAGGNGYTF TGTGCCATCAGTGAGTCGTTGGCAGGGGGAAACGGCTACACCTTC
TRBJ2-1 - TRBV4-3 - CASSQDWPPSEIYNEQFF TGCGCCAGCAGCCAAGATTGGCCCCCGTCAGAAATCTACAATGAGCAGTTCTTC
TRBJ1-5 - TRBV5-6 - CASSLGTDTNQPQHF TGTGCCAGCAGCTTGGGGACGGACACCAATCAGCCCCAGCATTTT
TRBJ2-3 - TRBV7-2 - CASSLGSGGVFTYF TGTGCCAGCAGCTTAGGGTCCGGCGGGGTGTTTACATATTTT
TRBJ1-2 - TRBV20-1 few CSARDSDSTNYGYTF TGCAGTGCTAGAGATTCGGACAGCACTAACTATGGCTACACCTTC
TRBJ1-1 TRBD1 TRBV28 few CASKDRAPSRTEAFF TGTGCCAGCAAAGACAGGGCCCCCTCTCGCACTGAAGCTTTCTTT
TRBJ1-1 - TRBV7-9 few CASSRPGTEAFF TGTGCCAGCAGCCGCCCGGGGACTGAAGCTTTCTTT
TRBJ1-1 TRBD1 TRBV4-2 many CASSPTGGEDTEAFF TGTGCCAGCAGCCCGACAGGGGGCGAGGACACTGAAGCTTTCTTT
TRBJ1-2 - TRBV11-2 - CASSSGGFENYGYTF TGTGCCAGCAGCTCGGGGGGGTTCGAGAACTATGGCTACACCTTC
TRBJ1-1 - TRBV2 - CASKVFTEAFF TGTGCCAGCAAGGTGTTCACTGAAGCTTTCTTT
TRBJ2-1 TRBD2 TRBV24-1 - CATSAAGGRNEQFF TGTGCCACCAGTGCTGCGGGGGGGCGCAATGAGCAGTTCTTC
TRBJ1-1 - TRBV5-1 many CASSPRTPNTEAFF TGCGCCAGCAGCCCCAGGACCCCGAACACTGAAGCTTTCTTT
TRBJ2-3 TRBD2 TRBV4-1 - CASSPALAGGSHTQYF TGCGCCAGCAGCCCCGCCCTAGCGGGGGGCTCTCATACGCAGTATTTT
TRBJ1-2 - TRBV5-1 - CASSLDWQQIYGYTF TGCGCCAGCAGCTTGGATTGGCAGCAGATTTATGGCTACACCTTC
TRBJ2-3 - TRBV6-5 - CASSYTAGITDTQYF TGTGCCAGCAGTTACACCGCGGGGATCACAGATACGCAGTATTTT
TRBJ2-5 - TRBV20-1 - CSARLVSETQYF TGCAGTGCTAGACTAGTTTCGGAGACCCAGTACTTC
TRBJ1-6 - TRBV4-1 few CASSQDSGYASPLHF TGCGCCAGCAGCCAAGATTCAGGGTATGCTTCACCCCTCCACTTT